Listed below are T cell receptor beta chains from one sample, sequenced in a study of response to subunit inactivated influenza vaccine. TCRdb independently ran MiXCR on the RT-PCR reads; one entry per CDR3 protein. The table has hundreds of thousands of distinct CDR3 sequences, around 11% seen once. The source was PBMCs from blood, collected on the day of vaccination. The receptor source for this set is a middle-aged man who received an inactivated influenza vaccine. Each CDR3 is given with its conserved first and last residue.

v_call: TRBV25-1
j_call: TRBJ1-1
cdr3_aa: CASAGGLNTEAFF

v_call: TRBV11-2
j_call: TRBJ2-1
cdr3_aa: CASSLDLRGYNEQFF

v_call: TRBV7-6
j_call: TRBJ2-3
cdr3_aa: CASSFNTDTQYF

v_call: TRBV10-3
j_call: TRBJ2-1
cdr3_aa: CAISDERAGEQFF

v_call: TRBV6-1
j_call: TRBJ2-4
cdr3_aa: CASSDRDRGFGIQYF

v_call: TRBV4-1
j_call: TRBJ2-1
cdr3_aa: CASSQGLQRGEAEQFF

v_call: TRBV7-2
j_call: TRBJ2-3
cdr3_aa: CASSLAVTSGATDTQYF

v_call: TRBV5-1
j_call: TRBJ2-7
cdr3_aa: CASSLATGEYYEQYF

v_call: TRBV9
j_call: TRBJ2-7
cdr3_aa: CASSVDLGYYEQYF

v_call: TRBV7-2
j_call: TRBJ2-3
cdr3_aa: CASSRGGITDTQYF

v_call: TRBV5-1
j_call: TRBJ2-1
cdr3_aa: CASELVGDDEQFF

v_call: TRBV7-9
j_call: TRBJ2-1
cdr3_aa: CASSRLGTNEQFF

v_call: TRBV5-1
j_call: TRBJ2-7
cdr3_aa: CASSTSGQTSYEQYF

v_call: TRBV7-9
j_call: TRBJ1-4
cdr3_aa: CASSLESATNEKLFF

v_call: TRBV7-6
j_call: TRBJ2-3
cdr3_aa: CASSKLARAGGPADTQYF

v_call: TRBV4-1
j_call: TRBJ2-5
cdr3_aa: CASSQRSSQETQYF

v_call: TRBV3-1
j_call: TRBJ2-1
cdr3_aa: CASSQDPSGGHNEQFF

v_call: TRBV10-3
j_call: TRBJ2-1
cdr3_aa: CAIRDSNYNEQFF

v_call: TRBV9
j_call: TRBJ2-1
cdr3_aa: CASSVTGGFYNEQFF

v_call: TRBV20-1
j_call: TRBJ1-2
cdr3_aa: CSAETGTGFYGYTF

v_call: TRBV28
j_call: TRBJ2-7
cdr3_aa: CASRSHRDNEQYF

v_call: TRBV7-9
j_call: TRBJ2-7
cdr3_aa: CASSKGDFTYEQYF

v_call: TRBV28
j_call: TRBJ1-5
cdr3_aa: CASSFLPPRGNQPQHF

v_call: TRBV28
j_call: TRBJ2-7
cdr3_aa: CASSFGRPPYEQYF

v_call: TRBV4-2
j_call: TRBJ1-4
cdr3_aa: CASSQSGGATNEKLFF

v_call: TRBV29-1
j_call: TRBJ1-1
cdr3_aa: CSGRQGPEAFF

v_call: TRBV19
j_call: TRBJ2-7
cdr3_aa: CASSGFPGRNSYEQYF

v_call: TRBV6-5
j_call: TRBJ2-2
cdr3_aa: CASSYGQGRTGELFF

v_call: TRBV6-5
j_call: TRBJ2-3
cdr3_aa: CASSYNGQGGGSTDTQYF

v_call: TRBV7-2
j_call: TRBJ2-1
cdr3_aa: CASSLGTGSVGEQFF

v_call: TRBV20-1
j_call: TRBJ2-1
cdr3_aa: CSGTSGGPEQFF

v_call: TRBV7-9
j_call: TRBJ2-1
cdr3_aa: CASSLAPSGGFEQFF

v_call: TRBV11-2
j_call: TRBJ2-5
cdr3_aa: CASSMDVQETQYF

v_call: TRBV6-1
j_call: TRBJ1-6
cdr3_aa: CASTLAAGTYSPLHF

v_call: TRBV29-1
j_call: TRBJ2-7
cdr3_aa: CSVRPGGAAYEQYF

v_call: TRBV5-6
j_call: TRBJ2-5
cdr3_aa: CASSIRTRQETQYF

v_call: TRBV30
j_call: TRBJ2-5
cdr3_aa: CAWMEGGIQETQYF

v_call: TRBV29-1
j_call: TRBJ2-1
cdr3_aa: CSVQGTGGPGGGHNEQFF

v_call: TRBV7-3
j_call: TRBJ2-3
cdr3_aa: CASSLGTSGPTDTQYF

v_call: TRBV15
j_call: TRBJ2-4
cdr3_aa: CATSPPGGILAKNIQYF

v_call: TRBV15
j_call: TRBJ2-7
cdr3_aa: CATSREKPLAGGPGYEQYF

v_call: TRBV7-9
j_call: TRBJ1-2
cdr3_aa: CASSLDRMDGYTF

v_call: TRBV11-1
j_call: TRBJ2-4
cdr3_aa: CASSLGPLSTGTPRRNIQYF

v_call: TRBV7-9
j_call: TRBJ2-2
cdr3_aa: CASLMGIGGTTGELFF

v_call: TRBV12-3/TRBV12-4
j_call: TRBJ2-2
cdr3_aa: CASSNQGNTGELFF

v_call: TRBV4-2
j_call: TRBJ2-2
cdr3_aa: CASSQDRGADGELFF

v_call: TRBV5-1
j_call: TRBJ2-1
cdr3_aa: CASNRNPGQGGNEQFF

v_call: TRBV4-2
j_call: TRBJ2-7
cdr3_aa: CASSQDYGGPYEQYF